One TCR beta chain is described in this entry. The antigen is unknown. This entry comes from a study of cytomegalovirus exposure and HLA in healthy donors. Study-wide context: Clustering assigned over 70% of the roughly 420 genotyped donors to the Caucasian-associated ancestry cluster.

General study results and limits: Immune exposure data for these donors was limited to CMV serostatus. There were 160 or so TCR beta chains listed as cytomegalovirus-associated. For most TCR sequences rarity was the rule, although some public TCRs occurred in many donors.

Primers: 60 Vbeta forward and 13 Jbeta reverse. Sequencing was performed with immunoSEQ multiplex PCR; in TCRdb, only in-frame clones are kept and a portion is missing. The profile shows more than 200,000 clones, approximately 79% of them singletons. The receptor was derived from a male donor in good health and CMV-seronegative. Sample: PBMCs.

Here the CDR3 reads CASSFRGSGANVLTF. CDR3 in DNA: TGTGCCAGCAGCTTCAGGGGCTCTGGGGCCAACGTCCTGACTTTC. The chain links TRBV7-2 to TRBJ2-6; TRBD1 might be the D (6 bases). Germline lookup yields CDR1 SGHTA and CDR2 FQGNSA. Between the trimmed V and J ends, which lost 3 bases and 0 bases, there was a span of 6 bases. This CDR3 is built from 15 residues. Looking up the rest from reference TRBV7-2 and TRBJ2-6 gives the full variable domain: GAGVSQSPSNKVTEKGKDVELRCDPISGHTALYWYRQSLGQGLEFLIYFQGNSAPDKSGLPSDRFSAERTGGSVSTLTIQRTQQEDSAVYLCASSFRGSGANVLTFGAGSRLTVL.